Below, 24 T cell receptor beta chains from the same sample are listed, as sequenced in a study of early T cells in non-severe SARS-CoV-2 infection. MiXCR, run by TCRdb on the 5' RACE reads, gives a single entry per CDR3 protein. The data show 50,000 to 75,000 distinct CDR3 sequences, with 8% to 9% seen just once and over 10% held by the top ten. The sequenced sample was whole blood, obtained at baseline. All receptors derive from an adult who was a healthcare worker with PCR-confirmed SARS-CoV-2 infection or an uninfected control (not recorded which).

At least ten counts were recorded for this clonotype. The V and J genes are TRBV24-1 and TRBJ1-2, with no clear D. The CDR3 is 17 residues long. Germline values: CDR1 KGHDR, CDR2 SFDVKD. Trimming left V 4 bases short and J 5 bases short, with 22 bases between. The CDR3: CATSDHWRARRFYGYTF. The CDR3 bases are TGTGCCACCAGTGACCACTGGCGGGCCAGGAGGTTTTATGGCTACACCTTC.

This clonotype was found many times. The CDR3 protein is CAISESILAGVSTDTQYF. The CDR3 bases are TGTGCCATCAGTGAGTCGATCCTAGCGGGAGTGAGCACAGATACGCAGTATTTT. The chain carries TRBV10-3 and TRBJ2-3; TRBD2 aligns across 10 bases. The CDR3 contains 18 residues. Germline CDR1 is ENHRY and CDR2 is SYGVKD. V dropped 0 bases and J dropped 0; count of bases not matched to a gene: 6.

The V gene is TRBV7-2, the J gene TRBJ2-3; D unresolved. This CDR3 comprises 12 residues. V was cut by 1 base and J by 7 bases, with 6 bases left in between. Germline CDR1 reads SGHTA; CDR2 reads FQGNSA. The CDR3 bases are TGTGCCAGCAGCTTAGACGGCAATACGCAGTATTTT. This translates into CASSLDGNTQYF.

The chain has TRBV12-3 or TRBV12-4 and TRBJ1-3, with D maybe TRBD1 (5 bases). This CDR3 is built from 13 residues. V lost 6 bases, J lost 0 bases, and 6 bases lay in between. The chain's CDR3 is CASRTGSGNTIYF. CDR3 in DNA: TGTGCCAGCAGAACAGGCTCTGGAAACACCATATATTTT.

This clonotype was found many times. The V gene is TRBV7-6, the J gene TRBJ2-4; TRBD1 might be the D (5 bases). The CDR3 length is 12 residues. Trimming cost V 4 bases and J 8 bases, with 9 bases left between them. CDR1 is SGHVS and CDR2 is FNYEAQ in the germline V gene. DNA for the CDR3: TGTGCCAGCAGCTCCAGGGATGACATTCAGTACTTC. It specifies CASSSRDDIQYF.

The rearrangement uses TRBV10-3 and TRBJ1-3; D remains ambiguous. Trimming took off 8 bases at V and 0 bases at J, with 11 bases between the two ends. This CDR3 is 14 amino acids long. Germline V gene lookup returns CDR1 ENHRY and CDR2 SYGVKD. CDR3 amino acids: CAIRVSHSGNTIYF. In DNA form, the CDR3 reads TGTGCCATCCGGGTGTCTCACTCTGGAAACACCATATATTTT.

The chain combines TRBV9 with TRBJ1-5; tentative D call: TRBD1 (6 bases). Deletions cut 2 bases from V and 7 bases from J, with 16 bases between. This CDR3 has 15 amino acids. CDR1 is SGDLS, CDR2 YYNGEE, per germline. CDR3 nucleotide sequence: TGTGCCAGCAGCGTTCAGGGGAACGGAGGGCAGCCCCAGCATTTT. Translation: CASSVQGNGGQPQHF.

In its sample, this clonotype was seen a few times. This sequence joins TRBV29-1 and TRBJ2-1; D is ambiguous. Germline CDR1 reads SQVTM; CDR2 reads ANQGSEA. The V end lost 3 bases, the J end lost 0 bases, and 3 bases lay between the germline ends. This CDR3 spans 12 amino acids. The CDR3 DNA is TGCAGCGTTGAGGGCTCCTACAATGAGCAGTTCTTC. It is translated as CSVEGSYNEQFF.

The table lists this clonotype with many counts. The rearrangement links TRBV6-5 to TRBJ1-6; TRBD1 matches 8 bases. CDR1 and CDR2 from the germline V gene are MNHEY and SVGAGI. After removal of 2 bases from V and 3 bases from J, the junction contained 3 bases not matched to a gene. This CDR3 spans 16 amino acids. CDR3 in DNA: TGTGCCAGCAGTTACCGGACAGGGATCTATAATTCACCCCTCCACTTT. The encoded protein is CASSYRTGIYNSPLHF.

This clonotype came up many times. This chain connects TRBV24-1 to TRBJ1-5; a weak D match, TRBD1 (5 bases). This CDR3 is 14 amino acids long. V was pared by 3 bases and J by 6 bases, with 11 bases between. Germline CDR1 is KGHDR and CDR2 is SFDVKD. CDR3 coding DNA: TGTGCCACCAGTGATCCGACAGCAGCTCAGCCCCAGCATTTT. Residues: CATSDPTAAQPQHF.

The chain carries TRBV7-8 and TRBJ1-6; D call uncertain. This CDR3 comprises 12 residues. V lost 1 base and J 7 bases, leaving 2 bases between the germline ends. Germline CDR1 reads SGHVS; CDR2 reads FQNEAQ. The CDR3, as DNA: TGTGCCAGCAGCTTAGGAAATTCACCCCTCCACTTT. Protein: CASSLGNSPLHF.

This clonotype was seen many times. The V and J genes are TRBV20-1 and TRBJ2-7, with D maybe TRBD1 (6 bases). CDR3 length equals 13 residues. Per germline, CDR1 DFQATT and CDR2 SNEGSKA (reference sequence). The germline V and J ends were trimmed by 5 bases and 3 bases, with 14 bases remaining between them. CDR3: CSASMGALYEQYF. DNA of the CDR3: TGCAGTGCTTCAATGGGGGCACTCTACGAGCAGTACTTC.

This clonotype was counted at least ten times. CDR3 nucleotide sequence: TGTGCCAGCACCCCCCCGGGACAGGGAAAGGATACGCAGTATTTT. This encodes CASTPPGQGKDTQYF. This rearrangement joins TRBV6-2 or TRBV6-3 to TRBJ2-3, with TRBD1 matching 9 bases. Per germline, CDR1 MNHEY and CDR2 SVGEGT. The CDR3 runs to 15 residues. J gave up 6 bases and V 7 bases, and 11 bases lay outside the gene matches.

The V gene is TRBV4-3, the J gene TRBJ2-7; D remains ambiguous. Trimming cost V 1 base and J 0 bases, with 7 bases left between them. Germline-derived CDR1 and CDR2 are LGHNA and YSLEER. This CDR3 comprises 14 residues. The DNA for the CDR3 is TGCGCCAGCAGCCAAGTGGCTAGCTCCTACGAGCAGTACTTC. It translates to CASSQVASSYEQYF.

This clonotype was counted a few times. The rearrangement joins TRBV20-1 to TRBJ2-3; TRBD2 aligns across 10 bases. Looked up from germline, CDR1 is DFQATT and CDR2 is SNEGSKA (reference sequence). V shed 3 bases and J 6 bases; nucleotides not matched to a gene: 9. The CDR3 sequence is 15 residues long. Written as DNA, the CDR3 is TGCAGTGCTAGGGCCCCTAGCGGGAGTTTCGATACGCAGTATTTT. It yields the protein CSARAPSGSFDTQYF.

This clonotype has at least ten counts. The rearrangement uses TRBV24-1 and TRBJ2-2; the D gene is possibly TRBD1 (6 bases). V dropped 3 bases and J dropped 4 bases, with 14 bases sitting between them. This CDR3 contains 16 residues. CDR1 KGHDR and CDR2 SFDVKD come from the germline V gene. The CDR3 DNA follows: TGTGCCACCAGTGATCCAGGGGATTTACGCACCGGGGAGCTGTTTTTT. Protein sequence: CATSDPGDLRTGELFF.

The chain recombines TRBV15 with TRBJ2-1, with 9 bases identical to TRBD2. The CDR3 totals 15 residues. The germline CDR1 and CDR2 sequences are LNHNV and YYDKDF (reference sequence). Unmatched junction bases numbered 2, after V lost 5 bases and J lost 0 bases. CDR3 amino acids: CATSVSGSSYNEQFF. CDR3 coding DNA: TGTGCCACCAGCGTTAGCGGGAGCTCCTACAATGAGCAGTTCTTC.

V and J are TRBV15 and TRBJ2-1; a weak D match, TRBD1 (6 bases). The CDR3 is made up of 15 amino acids. Trimming took 1 base from V and 3 from J, leaving 10 bases between them. Germline loops: CDR1 LNHNV, CDR2 YYDKDF (reference sequence). DNA of the CDR3: TGTGCCACCAGCAGAGGAACAGGGAGCTACAATGAGCAGTTCTTC. This translates into CATSRGTGSYNEQFF.

This clonotype was seen repeatedly, ten times or more. This chain joins TRBV5-8 and TRBJ1-2; 7 bases are shared with TRBD1. The CDR3 has 15 amino acids. Germline CDR1 reads SGHTS; CDR2 reads YDEGEE. Unmatched junction bases numbered 8, after V lost 4 bases and J lost 2 bases. DNA of the CDR3: TGTGCCAGCAGCCATCGGACAGGCCTAAACTATGGCTACACCTTC. Translation: CASSHRTGLNYGYTF.

This clonotype was detected ten times or more. This rearrangement joins TRBV30 to TRBJ2-2; D not resolved. Germline V gene data show CDR1 as GTSNPN and CDR2 as SVGIG (reference sequence). Trimming cost V 2 bases and J 0 bases, with 10 bases left between them. This CDR3 is built from 15 residues. The CDR3 DNA reads TGTGCCTGGAGTAAGGACGGAGCGAACACCGGGGAGCTGTTTTTT. It yields the protein CAWSKDGANTGELFF.

The DNA of the CDR3 is TGTGCCAGCAGGATGACAGGGGGCAAAAACACCATATATTTT. Its protein product is CASRMTGGKNTIYF. The genes are TRBV12-3 or TRBV12-4 and TRBJ1-3, with 10 bases matching TRBD1. The CDR3 covers 14 residues. The junction had 5 bases not matched to a gene; V was cut back by 6 bases and J by 6 bases.

This clonotype showed up many times. The rearrangement links TRBV11-2 to TRBJ2-3; 11 bases match TRBD2. CDR1 and CDR2 (germline): SGHAT, FQNNGV. Trimming removed 1 base from V and 4 bases from J; junction bases left unmatched: 4. This CDR3 contains 16 residues. CDR3 in amino acids: CASSLGSGRGADTQYF. The CDR3 region has the DNA TGTGCCAGCAGCTTAGGTAGCGGGAGGGGGGCAGATACGCAGTATTTT.

This clonotype was observed a handful of times. The chain carries TRBV18 and TRBJ2-7, with D unclear. V lost 2 bases and J lost 3, with 5 bases in between. Germline-derived CDR1 and CDR2 are KGHSH and LQKENI. This CDR3 is built from 12 residues. The CDR3 here is CASSPTNYEQYF. CDR3 sequence (DNA): TGTGCCAGCTCACCAACCAACTACGAGCAGTACTTC. Full variable domain (rest looked up from reference TRBV18 and TRBJ2-7): NAGVMQNPRHLVRRRGQEARLRCSPMKGHSHVYWYRQLPEEGLKFMVYLQKENIIDESGMPKERFSAEFPKEGPSILRIQQVVRGDSAAYFCASSPTNYEQYFGPGTRLTVT.

This clonotype has ten or more counts. This chain joins TRBV3-1 and TRBJ2-5, with D tentatively TRBD2 (5 bases). Trimming removed 4 bases from V and 5 bases from J, with 11 bases in between. From germline, CDR1 is LGHDT and CDR2 YNNKEL (reference sequence). CDR3 length equals 13 residues. The DNA of the CDR3 is TGTGCCAGCAGCCCCCCTAGCAGCGAGACCCAGTACTTC. It is translated as CASSPPSSETQYF.